This T cell receptor (beta chain) was retrieved from a study of control samples from healthy donors and cancer patients. Sequencing used immunoSEQ multiplex PCR; TCRdb keeps in-frame clones, though not all of them. The repertoire has some 96,000 clones, roughly nine tenths of them found once; the top ten carry about a sixth. The V and J ends lost 2 bases and 4 bases respectively, with 15 bases between them. The CDR3 consists of 17 residues. Material: blood. V gene TRBV23-1 combines with J gene TRBJ1-6, with no clear D. TRBV23-1 is identified as an open reading frame with a role that is uncertain. The clonotype originates from a woman between 50 and 59 years old in good health. Written as DNA, the CDR3 is TGCGCCAGCAGTCAACATGGTACCCTCCTTTATAATTCACCCCTCCACTTT. Its protein is CASSQHGTLLYNSPLHF.